This TCR beta chain emerged from a study of blood T cell repertoires in COVID-19. Overall study context: Collection of acute and convalescent COVID-19 samples took place in the United States, Italy and Spain. PBMCs, B-cell-depleted T cells, or T cells were the source of the cDNA or gDNA that made up the material.

Original methodology: Nucleated cell counts were estimated from reference gene primer amplification. TCRdb's table, derived via immunoSEQ multiplex PCR, lists solely in-frame clones and lacks some. V and J calls and clone size follow that table, whereas D and trimming were derived from the DNA. Among 90,000 to 120,000 clones listed, around four fifths were seen once. There are 16 residues in the CDR3. Deletions cut 6 bases from V and 0 bases from J, with 12 bases between. Germline V gene lookup returns CDR1 MNHEY and CDR2 SMNVEV (reference sequence). This TCR derives from a man aged 55-75 years with acute or convalescent COVID-19. The genes are TRBV27 and TRBJ2-6, with D hard to call. Material: peripheral blood. Written as DNA, the CDR3 is TGTGCCAGCAGCCCGAGAAGAGGCTCTGGGGCCAACGTCCTGACTTTC. This encodes CASSPRRGSGANVLTF.